These T cell receptor beta chains were read from a single sample in a study of blood T cell repertoires in COVID-19. Repertoires were generated with immunoSEQ multiplex PCR, while TCRdb's copy carries only in-frame clones and drops some. The sample carries approximately 150,000 clones, around 78% recorded once. The sequenced sample consisted of peripheral blood. These receptors were taken from a woman aged 60-70 years with acute or convalescent COVID-19. The CDR3 runs from the conserved cysteine through the conserved F or W. Each record gives: J gene, D gene, V gene, clone size, CDR3 DNA, CDR3 protein. A D gene is named only where the DNA matches it firmly. A clone size is listed for some rows: how often the clone was seen (once, few, many), or a class if it is expanded.

TRBJ2-2,NA,TRBV5-1,NA,TGCGCCAGCAGCTTTGGACAGAGGAACACCGGGGAGCTGTTTTTT,CASSFGQRNTGELFF
TRBJ2-2,TRBD2,TRBV5-4,NA,TGTGCCAGCAGCTTGAAGGCGGGAGCCGGGGAGCTGTTTTTT,CASSLKAGAGELFF
TRBJ2-1,NA,TRBV2,NA,TGTGCCAGCAGTGAGCCCGGGACTCAGAAGGATGAGCAGTTCTTC,CASSEPGTQKDEQFF
TRBJ2-7,TRBD2,TRBV6-5,NA,TGTGCCAGCAGTATGACTAGCGGAGGACCCTACGAGCAGTACTTC,CASSMTSGGPYEQYF
TRBJ2-7,TRBD2,TRBV7-9,NA,TGTGCCAGCAGCTTATGGCTAGCGGGAAACGAGCAGTACTTC,CASSLWLAGNEQYF
TRBJ2-7,NA,TRBV5-1,few,TGCGCCAGCAGCTTGTCCACCGTGACAGGAACCGCCTACGAGCAGTACTTC,CASSLSTVTGTAYEQYF
TRBJ2-7,TRBD1,TRBV12-3/TRBV12-4,NA,TGTGCCAGCGCCTCACGACAGGGGAGAGAGCAGTACTTC,CASASRQGREQYF
TRBJ2-3,TRBD2,TRBV6-1,NA,TGTGCCAGCAGACCTCCGGGACTAGCGGGAAATACGCAGTATTTT,CASRPPGLAGNTQYF
TRBJ1-1,NA,TRBV7-9,NA,TGTGCCAGCAGCACAATCCCCCAGGGGTCCCTCACTGAAGCTTTCTTT,CASSTIPQGSLTEAFF
TRBJ2-3,TRBD2,TRBV5-1,NA,TGCGCCAGCAGCAGACTAGCGGGAAAGGAAGATACGCAGTATTTT,CASSRLAGKEDTQYF
TRBJ2-1,TRBD1,TRBV7-6,NA,TGTGCCAGCAGCTTGACAGGGAGAGGGTCCTACAATGAGCAGTTCTTC,CASSLTGRGSYNEQFF
TRBJ2-3,NA,TRBV11-2,NA,TGTGCCAGCAGCTTAGATCTCAACCTTGCGGGTACGCAGTATTTT,CASSLDLNLAGTQYF
TRBJ2-3,TRBD2,TRBV29-1,NA,TGCAGCGTTGGAGGTAGCGGGAGATGGGATACGCAGTATTTT,CSVGGSGRWDTQYF
TRBJ1-5,NA,TRBV5-8,NA,TGTGCCAGCAGCGAAGGACAGCTCCTTAGCAATCAGCCCCAGCATTTT,CASSEGQLLSNQPQHF
TRBJ2-3,TRBD1,TRBV9,NA,TGTGCCAGCAGCTTTAGGGATGGGACAGGTGGAGATACGCAGTATTTT,CASSFRDGTGGDTQYF
TRBJ1-2,NA,TRBV28,few,TGTGCCAGCAGTTCTGGTATCTTCACACGCTATGGCTACACCTTC,CASSSGIFTRYGYTF
TRBJ2-7,TRBD2,TRBV28,NA,TGTGCCAGCAGATCTGCTGGGAGGGTTGGCGAGCAGTACTTC,CASRSAGRVGEQYF
TRBJ2-7,TRBD1,TRBV19,NA,TGTGCCAGTAGGCTCGGGACAGGGCGATCGGCCGAGCAGTACTTC,CASRLGTGRSAEQYF
TRBJ2-7,NA,TRBV27,NA,TGTGCCAGCAGTTTAAGGGCTAGCAGTACCTACGAGCAGTACTTC,CASSLRASSTYEQYF
TRBJ1-1,TRBD1,TRBV19,few,TGTGCCAGTAGTCGACAGGGGCTCATGAACACTGAAGCTTTCTTT,CASSRQGLMNTEAFF
TRBJ2-5,NA,TRBV3-1/TRBV3-2,once,TGTGCCAGCAGCCAGACACTAGCTCAGCGGGAGACCCAGTACTTC,CASSQTLAQRETQYF
TRBJ2-2,NA,TRBV28,few,TGTGCCAGCAGATACAGCTCGAACACCGGGGAGCTGTTTTTT,CASRYSSNTGELFF
TRBJ1-2,TRBD1,TRBV5-1,NA,TGCGCCAGCAGCTTGTCACAGGGGGAGAATGGCTACACCTTC,CASSLSQGENGYTF
TRBJ2-1,TRBD2,TRBV2,few,TGTGCCACCCGTCCGACTAGCGGGTCCTACAATGAGCAGTTCTTC,CATRPTSGSYNEQFF
TRBJ2-3,NA,TRBV9,few,TGTGCCAGCAGCCCCTTTAGCGGTACGGCAGATACGCAGTATTTT,CASSPFSGTADTQYF
TRBJ2-1,TRBD2,TRBV27,NA,TGTGCCAGCAGACTCGGACTAGCTGATAGCTCCTACAATGAGCAGTTCTTC,CASRLGLADSSYNEQFF
TRBJ2-1,TRBD2,TRBV7-9,NA,TGTGCCAGCAGCACGGGCTTGGGCTTTGGCGGGAGAGTAGGAAATGAGCAGTTCTTC,CASSTGLGFGGRVGNEQFF
TRBJ2-7,TRBD1,TRBV27,few,TGTGCCAGCAGTTTAGATAGGGGACAGCTTACCTACGAGCAGTACTTC,CASSLDRGQLTYEQYF
TRBJ1-5,TRBD1,TRBV20-1,NA,TGCAGTGCTAGTAACCGGGACAGGGGGCTCGTGGGGCTTCAGCCCCAGCATTTT,CSASNRDRGLVGLQPQHF
TRBJ1-5,NA,TRBV2,NA,TGTGCCAGCAGTGTCCCAGGGGGCAATCAGCCCCAGCATTTT,CASSVPGGNQPQHF
TRBJ2-1,NA,TRBV30,NA,TGTGCCTGGAGGGTTCCGGGACTCAATATCAATGAGCAGTTCTTC,CAWRVPGLNINEQFF
TRBJ2-7,TRBD2,TRBV15,once,TGTGCCACCAGCGGATACGGACTAGCGGGAGCCTACGAGCAGTACTTC,CATSGYGLAGAYEQYF
TRBJ2-7,TRBD2,TRBV7-9,NA,TGTGCCAGCAGCTTCCCACGGGGAGCGGGGTCCTACGAGCAGTACTTC,CASSFPRGAGSYEQYF
TRBJ1-5,NA,TRBV27,NA,TGTGCCAGCAGTCCCATCCAGACAGTGCGGGGATCCTATCAGCCCCAGCATTTT,CASSPIQTVRGSYQPQHF
TRBJ1-2,TRBD1,TRBV27,once,TGTGCCAGCCGGGACAGGGGGCAAGGGTACTATGGCTACACCTTC,CASRDRGQGYYGYTF
TRBJ2-7,TRBD1,TRBV19,NA,TGTGCCAGTAGTATTCGACAGGGGGCTTCCTACGAGCAGTACTTC,CASSIRQGASYEQYF
TRBJ2-1,NA,TRBV27,NA,TGTGCCAGCAGTTTCGGCTACAATGAGCAGTTCTTC,CASSFGYNEQFF
TRBJ1-1,TRBD1,TRBV30,NA,TGTGCCTGGGCGGACAGGGCGGAGTACACTGAAGCTTTCTTT,CAWADRAEYTEAFF
TRBJ2-1,TRBD2,TRBV7-9,NA,TGTGCCAGCTCATTTGTAGCTAGCGGGAGGAATGAGCAGTTCTTC,CASSFVASGRNEQFF
TRBJ1-6,NA,TRBV6-6,NA,TGTGCCAGCAGTTACGCGGGACCCCTCCACTTT,CASSYAGPLHF
TRBJ1-1,TRBD1,TRBV5-1,few,TGCGCCAGCAGCTTGGACAGGGGGCTAAAGAACACTGAAGCTTTCTTT,CASSLDRGLKNTEAFF
TRBJ1-3,NA,TRBV6-5,NA,TGTGCCAGCACCGTGGGGGGGGCCCCTGGAAACACCATATATTTT,CASTVGGAPGNTIYF
TRBJ1-4,TRBD1,TRBV5-1,NA,TGCGCCAGCAGCTTGGCCGACAGGGGACGAGGTGAAAAACTGTTTTTT,CASSLADRGRGEKLFF
TRBJ2-7,TRBD1,TRBV7-3,NA,TGTGCCAGCAGCACGCGGACAGGGGGGTCCTCCTACGAGCAGTACTTC,CASSTRTGGSSYEQYF
TRBJ2-2,TRBD2,TRBV9,once,TGTGCCAGCAGCGTAGCGAGCGGGAGGCGTAACACCGGGGAGCTGTTTTTT,CASSVASGRRNTGELFF
TRBJ2-1,NA,TRBV28,NA,TGTGCCAGCAGATCCGGGACTTCGAATTACAATGAGCAGTTCTTC,CASRSGTSNYNEQFF
TRBJ1-4,TRBD1,TRBV6-2/TRBV6-3,few,TGTGCCAGCAGTTACCGGACAGGAGGAGAAAAACTGTTTTTT,CASSYRTGGEKLFF
TRBJ2-7,TRBD2,TRBV5-1,NA,TGCGCCAGCAGCTCCCTGACTAGCGGGAGGAACGAGCAGTACTTC,CASSSLTSGRNEQYF
TRBJ2-3,TRBD2,TRBV27,NA,TGTGCCAGCAGCGATCGGAAAGGGTCTAGCGGGAGGAGTCGCCCAGATACGCAGTATTTT,CASSDRKGSSGRSRPDTQYF
TRBJ2-3,TRBD1,TRBV19,NA,TGTGCCAGTAGACCAAGGACAGGTCCCGATACGCAGTATTTT,CASRPRTGPDTQYF
TRBJ1-1,NA,TRBV9,NA,TGTGCCAGCAGCGTAAGACCCTCTACAGTGGAGAACACTGAAGCTTTCTTT,CASSVRPSTVENTEAFF
TRBJ2-1,TRBD2,TRBV7-9,NA,TGTGCCAGCAGCCCTTTCCCGGGAGGTTTTTACAATGAGCAGTTCTTC,CASSPFPGGFYNEQFF
TRBJ2-7,TRBD2,TRBV25-1,few,TGTGCCAGCAGTGAATATAAACTAGCGGGAGACGAGCAGTACTTC,CASSEYKLAGDEQYF
TRBJ2-7,NA,TRBV15,once,TGTGCCACCAGCAGAGAGAGGGCGGGGTTCTACGAGCAGTACTTC,CATSRERAGFYEQYF
TRBJ2-3,TRBD2,TRBV28,NA,TGTGCCAGCAGTTCCCCGACTAGCGGAGCCCCCGAGGGCACAGATACGCAGTATTTT,CASSSPTSGAPEGTDTQYF
TRBJ1-2,NA,TRBV14,NA,TGTGCCAGCAGCCAAGTACAGTCCAGTGGCTACACCTTC,CASSQVQSSGYTF
TRBJ1-1,NA,TRBV18,NA,TGTGCCAGCTCAGGGCAGGGCTTGGTGTTGGGGACTGAAGCTTTCTTT,CASSGQGLVLGTEAFF
TRBJ1-1,NA,TRBV5-1,once,TGCGCCAGCAGCATGACACCGGGGAGGAACACTGAAGCTTTCTTT,CASSMTPGRNTEAFF